This entry is about one T cell receptor beta chain. This sample was included in a study of cytomegalovirus exposure and HLA in healthy donors. Study context: Within an early data release were roughly 83 million unique TCRs drawn from HLA-typed donors.

Amplification used 60 Vbeta primers and 13 Jbeta primers. TCRdb's copy holds only in-frame clones and misses some; the assay was immunoSEQ multiplex PCR. The sample yields around 150,000 clones, 75% to 85% seen once. The CDR3 covers 15 residues. CDR1 and CDR2 (germline): MGHDK, SYGVNS. This chain connects TRBV25-1 to TRBJ2-5; D might be TRBD1 (6 bases). The closer fit of TRBJ2-7 to the DNA end suggests the J call may be wrong. This TCR was sampled from a man in his thirties or forties in good health and CMV-seronegative. Specimen: PBMCs. This chain's CDR3 is CASSESPGASYEQYF. The CDR3 DNA reads as TGTGCCAGCAGTGAATCGCCAGGGGCCTCCTACGAGCAGTACTTC.